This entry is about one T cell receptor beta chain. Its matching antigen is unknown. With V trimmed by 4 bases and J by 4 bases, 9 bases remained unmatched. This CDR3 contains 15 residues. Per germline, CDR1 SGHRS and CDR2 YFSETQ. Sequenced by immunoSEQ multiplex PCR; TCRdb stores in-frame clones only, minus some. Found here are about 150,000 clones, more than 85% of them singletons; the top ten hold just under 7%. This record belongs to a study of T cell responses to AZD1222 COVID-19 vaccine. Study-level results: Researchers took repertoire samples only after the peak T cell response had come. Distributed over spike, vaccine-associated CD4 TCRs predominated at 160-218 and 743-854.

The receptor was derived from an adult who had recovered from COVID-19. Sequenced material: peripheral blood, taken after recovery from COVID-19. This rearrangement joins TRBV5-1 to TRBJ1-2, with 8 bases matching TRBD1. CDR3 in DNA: TGCGCCAGCAGCCCCGCCGGGACAGGTTCCTATGGCTACACCTTC. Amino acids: CASSPAGTGSYGYTF.